These 12 T cell receptor beta chains came from one sample sequenced in a study of blood T cell repertoires in COVID-19. Repertoires were generated with immunoSEQ multiplex PCR, while TCRdb's copy carries only in-frame clones and drops some. The sample comprises approximately 390,000 clones, about 90% of which are singletons, and roughly 2.1% rests with the top ten. Source material: peripheral blood. The receptor set was obtained from a woman aged 55-69 years with COVID-19, enrolled during active disease.

The chain is built from TRBV5-5 and TRBJ2-2; 11 bases align to TRBD2. V trimming: 4 bases; J trimming: 5 bases; junction bases outside the gene matches: 7. Germline V gives CDR1 SGHKS, CDR2 YYEKEE (reference sequence). The CDR3 extends over 16 amino acids. CDR3 in amino acids: CASSHIAGGPTGELFF. DNA of the CDR3: TGTGCCAGCAGCCACATAGCGGGGGGGCCGACCGGGGAGCTGTTTTTT.

The rearrangement joins TRBV7-3 to TRBJ2-5; D call uncertain. CDR3 length equals 17 residues. Trimming shortened V by 1 base and J by 3 bases, and 18 bases separated the two germline ends. From germline, CDR1 is SGHTA and CDR2 FQGTGA. The CDR3 DNA reads as TGTGCCAGCAGCTTAATATGGGCCAGGATTTTAAAAGAGACCCAGTACTTC. This translates into CASSLIWARILKETQYF. Looking up the rest from reference TRBV7-3 and TRBJ2-5 gives the full variable domain: GAGVSQTPSNKVTEKGKYVELRCDPISGHTALYWYRQSLGQGPEFLIYFQGTGAADDSGLPNDRFFAVRPEGSVSTLKIQRTERGDSAVYLCASSLIWARILKETQYFGPGTRLLVL.

This chain links TRBV4-1 with TRBJ1-3, with TRBD1 matching over 8 bases. The CDR3 has 15 residues. After removal of 5 bases from V and 4 bases from J, the junction contained 7 bases not matched to a gene. Germline V gene lookup returns CDR1 MGHRA and CDR2 YSYEKL. CDR3: CASSTGQGLGNTIYF. The CDR3 DNA reads TGCGCCAGCAGCACAGGACAGGGTTTAGGAAACACCATATATTTT.

The V call is TRBV11-2, the J call TRBJ2-1; TRBD1 matches at 7 bases. J was trimmed by 0 bases and V by 5 bases; bases with no gene match: 13. The CDR3 consists of 18 residues. Germline CDR1 and CDR2: SGHAT and FQNNGV. The CDR3 region has the DNA TGTGCCAGCAGCCCGAGACAGGGTCTCGGATTCTCCTACAATGAGCAGTTCTTC. It encodes CASSPRQGLGFSYNEQFF.

The chain uses TRBV11-2 and TRBJ2-1; maybe TRBD2 (6 bases). Trimming took 1 base from V and 10 from J, leaving 29 bases between them. Germline CDR1 reads SGHAT; CDR2 reads FQNNGV. The CDR3 extends over 19 amino acids. The CDR3 region has the DNA TGTGCCAGCAGCTTAGTTGGGGGGTTACCGGGACTGGACTCCTCGGAGCAGTTCTTC. Translation: CASSLVGGLPGLDSSEQFF.

This clone came up a few times. The chain uses TRBV10-2 and TRBJ1-6, with 9 bases fitting TRBD1. Germline-derived CDR1 and CDR2 are WSHSY and SAAADI. The CDR3 totals 16 residues. V lost 3 bases and J lost 6; bases outside the gene matches: 6. CDR3 residues: CASSEHRGRTNSPLHF. The CDR3 DNA sequence: TGCGCCAGCAGTGAACACAGGGGGCGAACTAATTCACCCCTCCACTTT.

The V call is TRBV3-1 (or the pseudogene TRBV3-2), the J call TRBJ2-3; 9 positions agree with TRBD2. The junction had 9 bases not matched to a gene; V was cut back by 5 bases and J by 0 bases. CDR3 length: 17 residues. The germline V gene encodes CDR1 LGHDT and CDR2 YNNKEL (reference sequence). The CDR3 region is CASSKIKRGVSTDTQYF. The CDR3 coding sequence is TGTGCCAGCAGCAAGATTAAGCGGGGGGTTAGCACAGATACGCAGTATTTT.

The chain uses TRBV10-2 and TRBJ2-4, with a weak D call TRBD2 (6 bases). The CDR3 sequence is 13 residues long. Per germline, CDR1 WSHSY and CDR2 SAAADI. V lost 5 bases, J lost 9 bases, and 14 bases lay in between. The chain's CDR3 is CASSSGERVIQYF. The DNA for the CDR3 is TGCGCCAGCAGTTCCGGGGAGCGGGTCATTCAGTACTTC.

The chain recombines TRBV6-5 with TRBJ2-2, with a tentative D call TRBD1 (6 bases). The germline V gene encodes CDR1 MNHEY and CDR2 SVGAGI. Trimming stripped 6 bases from V and 1 base from J, with 12 bases between. The CDR3 is 15 amino acids. The CDR3 nucleotides read TGTGCCAGCAGCCAAGACAGGAGGAACACCGGGGAGCTGTTTTTT. It specifies CASSQDRRNTGELFF.

The chain joins TRBV28 to TRBJ2-2; 14 bases align to TRBD2. J gave up 7 bases and V 6 bases, and 10 bases lay outside the gene matches. This CDR3 region has 17 residues. The V gene's germline CDR1 is MDHEN and CDR2 SYDVKM. Here the CDR3 DNA reads TGTGCCAGCAGCCTGACTAGCGGGGGGGCCCGTGGCGGGGAGCTGTTTTTT. It specifies CASSLTSGGARGGELFF.

The chain carries TRBV5-4 and TRBJ1-2; D is possibly TRBD1 (6 bases). V lost 4 bases and J lost 5, with 21 bases in between. The CDR3 length is 16 residues. Germline V gene data show CDR1 as SGHNT and CDR2 as YYREEE (reference sequence). CDR3 sequence: CASSPPGQVYGYGYTF. The CDR3 DNA sequence: TGTGCCAGCAGCCCGCCGGGACAAGTCTATGGGTATGGCTACACCTTC. The variable domain in full, completed from reference TRBV5-4 and TRBJ1-2, reads ETGVTQSPTHLIKTRGQQVTLRCSSQSGHNTVSWYQQALGQGPQFIFQYYREEENGRGNFPPRFSGLQFPNYSSELNVNALELDDSALYLCASSPPGQVYGYGYTFGSGTRLTVV.

This sequence joins TRBV5-5 and TRBJ2-2, with D hard to call. Germline CDR1 reads SGHKS; CDR2 reads YYEKEE (reference sequence). V was cut by 7 bases and J by 4 bases, with 14 bases left in between. This CDR3 is 14 amino acids long. CDR3 residues: CASGTVRGTGELFF. CDR3 bases: TGTGCCAGCGGAACGGTGAGAGGCACCGGGGAGCTGTTTTTT.